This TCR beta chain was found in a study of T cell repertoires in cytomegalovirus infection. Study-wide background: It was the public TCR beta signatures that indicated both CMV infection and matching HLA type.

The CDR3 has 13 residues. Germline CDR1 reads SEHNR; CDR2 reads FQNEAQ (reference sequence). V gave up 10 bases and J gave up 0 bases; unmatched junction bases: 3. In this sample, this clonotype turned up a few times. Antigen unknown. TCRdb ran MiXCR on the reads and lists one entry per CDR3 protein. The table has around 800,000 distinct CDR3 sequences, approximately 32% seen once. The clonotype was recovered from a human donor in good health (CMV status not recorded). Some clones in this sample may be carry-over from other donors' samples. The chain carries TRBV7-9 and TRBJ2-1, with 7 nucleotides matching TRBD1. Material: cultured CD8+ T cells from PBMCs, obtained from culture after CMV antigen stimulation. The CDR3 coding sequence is TGTGCCACCGGGACAGACTCCTACAATGAGCAGTTCTTC. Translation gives CATGTDSYNEQFF.